These 20 T cell receptor beta chains came from one sample sequenced in a study of preoperative IRX-2 immunotherapy in early breast cancer. Profiled with immunoSEQ multiplex PCR; TCRdb holds only in-frame clones, not every one. The data hold a few thousand clones, with about 80% observed a single time. Treatment given: preoperative locoregional IRX-2 cytokine immunotherapy. The source was tumor tissue, collected before IRX-2 immunotherapy. These receptors all come from a human donor with breast cancer.

The V and J genes are TRBV18 and TRBJ2-5; D is unclear. This CDR3 is 15 amino acids long. Looked up from germline, CDR1 is KGHSH and CDR2 is LQKENI. Between the trimmed V and J ends, which lost 2 bases and 2 bases, there was a span of 12 bases. The CDR3 coding sequence is TGTGCCAGCTCACCAGAGCAGGTCCTTCAAGAGACCCAGTACTTC. Translation: CASSPEQVLQETQYF.

A single count supports this clone. This chain uses TRBV18 with TRBJ2-5; the D is unclear. V was cut by 3 bases and J by 4 bases, with 9 bases left in between. CDR3 length: 13 residues. From germline, CDR1 is KGHSH and CDR2 LQKENI. CDR3 sequence (DNA): TGTGCCAGCTCACCCATACTGACAGAGACCCAGTACTTC. This codes for CASSPILTETQYF. Combining the CDR3 with reference TRBV18 and TRBJ2-5 gives the whole variable domain NAGVMQNPRHLVRRRGQEARLRCSPMKGHSHVYWYRQLPEEGLKFMVYLQKENIIDESGMPKERFSAEFPKEGPSILRIQQVVRGDSAAYFCASSPILTETQYFGPGTRLLVL.

The V call is TRBV19, the J call TRBJ1-1; no definite D call. The CDR3 consists of 12 residues. V was cut by 7 bases and J by 4 bases, with 10 bases left in between. Germline V gene data show CDR1 as LNHDA and CDR2 as SQIVND (reference sequence). The CDR3 DNA is TGTGCCAGTACAAAAGCTCGCACTGAAGCTTTCTTT. Its protein is CASTKARTEAFF.

The chain recombines TRBV12-5 with TRBJ2-4, with TRBD2 matching 9 bases. Germline CDR1 and CDR2: LGHNT and FRNRAP. Unmatched junction bases numbered 26, after V lost 7 bases and J lost 4 bases. The CDR3 covers 21 residues. Written as DNA, the CDR3 is TGTGCTAGTGCCTTAGTCGACGCTGGCGGGAGGGCCTCGATTTCTAAAAACATTCAGTACTTC. It yields the protein CASALVDAGGRASISKNIQYF.

The chain uses TRBV28 and TRBJ1-1; D is uncertain. V lost 2 bases, J lost 6 bases, and 13 bases lay in between. This CDR3 has 14 residues. Germline values: CDR1 MDHEN, CDR2 SYDVKM. CDR3 in DNA: TGTGCCAGCAGTTTACGTCAGAGTTTCGCTGAAGCTTTCTTT. Encoded protein: CASSLRQSFAEAFF.

The chain combines TRBV6-8 with TRBJ2-7; 8 bases fit TRBD2. Germline-derived CDR1 and CDR2 are MNHGY and SAAAGT. V dropped 7 bases and J dropped 5; count of bases not matched to a gene: 22. The CDR3 covers 18 residues. In nucleotides, the CDR3 is TGTGCCAGCACCCCCCTCGGGGCTAGCGGGTTCGGTGACAACGAGCAGTACTTC. This gives the protein CASTPLGASGFGDNEQYF.

The J gene is TRBJ2-7, the V gene TRBV30, with 10 positions matching TRBD2. The CDR3 spans 13 residues. Trimming removed 8 bases from V and 7 bases from J; junction bases left unmatched: 11. Per germline, CDR1 GTSNPN and CDR2 SVGIG (reference sequence). CDR3 coding DNA: TGTGCCACTCTAGCGGGAGCCACGGGGGAGCAGTACTTC. Amino acid sequence: CATLAGATGEQYF.

The chain has TRBV18 and TRBJ1-5; 7 nucleotides agree with TRBD1. In germline, CDR1 is KGHSH, CDR2 LQKENI. Trimming cost V 0 bases and J 9 bases; bases outside gene matches: 8. This CDR3 is built from 15 residues. This chain's CDR3 is CASSPPGTAVGPQHF. CDR3 sequence (DNA): TGTGCCAGCTCACCACCCGGGACAGCGGTAGGGCCCCAGCATTTT.

The chain carries TRBV11-3 and TRBJ1-2; 7 bases align to TRBD1. Germline CDR1 and CDR2: SGHNT and YENEEA. CDR3 size: 15 residues. V lost 6 bases, J lost 8 bases, and 15 bases stayed unmatched. For the CDR3, the DNA is TGTGCCAGCAGTTTACCGGCCGGACAGGAAAACGGCTACACCTTC. Protein: CASSLPAGQENGYTF.

CDR3 sequence reads: CASSLEAGGIYEQYF. Written as DNA, the CDR3 is TGCGCCAGCAGCTTGGAGGCAGGGGGCATCTACGAGCAGTACTTC. This chain links TRBV5-1 with TRBJ2-7, with TRBD1 matching over 8 bases. CDR3 length: 15 amino acids. CDR1 is SGHRS, CDR2 YFSETQ, per germline. J was trimmed by 3 bases and V by 0 bases; bases with no gene match: 5.

CDR3 sequence: CASSLLDREYTIYF. CDR3 sequence (DNA): TGTGCCAGCAGCTTGCTGGACAGGGAGTACACCATATATTTT. The genes are TRBV11-3 and TRBJ1-3; 8 bases fit TRBD1. Germline assignment: CDR1 SGHNT and CDR2 YENEEA. CDR3 length equals 14 residues. Trimming took 3 bases from V and 8 from J; bases not matched to a gene: 6.

This chain connects TRBV19 to TRBJ1-5; D unclear. The V end lost 5 bases, the J end lost 4 bases, and 15 bases lay between the germline ends. Germline CDR1 LNHDA, CDR2 SQIVND (reference sequence). This CDR3 has 15 residues. In nucleotides, the CDR3 is TGTGCCAGTAGTCCCCGTATGGGCCCAAATCAGCCCCAGCATTTT. Its translation: CASSPRMGPNQPQHF.

The V and J genes are TRBV19 and TRBJ2-1, with TRBD1 as a possible D gene (5 bases). V was pared by 7 bases and J by 13 bases, with 14 bases between. The CDR3 totals 11 residues. The germline V gene has CDR1 LNHDA and CDR2 SQIVND (reference sequence). CDR3 nucleotides: TGTGCCAGTACCTCCGACAGTACACAGTTCTTC. As protein: CASTSDSTQFF. Complete variable domain (other parts from reference TRBV19 and TRBJ2-1): DGGITQSPKYLFRKEGQNVTLSCEQNLNHDAMYWYRQDPGQGLRLIYYSQIVNDFQKGDIAEGYSVSREKKESFPLTVTSAQKNPTAFYLCASTSDSTQFFGPGTRLTVL.

The chain combines TRBV16 with TRBJ1-3; no firm D call. This CDR3 region has 14 residues. V was trimmed by 0 bases and J by 4 bases, leaving 7 bases between them. Germline V CDR1 and CDR2: KGHSY, FQNENV. CDR3 bases: TGTGCCAGCAGCCAATCCACAGCCGGAAACACCATATATTTT. Amino acid sequence: CASSQSTAGNTIYF.

The chain has TRBV6-8 and TRBJ2-7; tentative D call: TRBD2 (5 bases). Deletions cut 5 bases from V and 2 bases from J, with 10 bases between. This CDR3 is 13 amino acids long. CDR1 is MNHGY and CDR2 is SAAAGT in the germline V gene. The CDR3: CASSVERTYEQYF. Written as DNA, the CDR3 is TGTGCCAGCAGTGTAGAGCGGACCTACGAGCAGTACTTC.

CDR3 DNA sequence: TGTGCCAGCAGTCCGACGGGACTCCCCCACACAGATACGCAGTATTTT. The encoded protein is CASSPTGLPHTDTQYF. The genes are TRBV28 and TRBJ2-3; possibly TRBD2 for D (6 bases). V lost 5 bases to trimming and J lost 2 bases, with 17 bases between them. CDR3 length: 16 residues. CDR1 MDHEN and CDR2 SYDVKM come from the germline V gene.

The sample holds one count of this clone. The chain carries TRBV5-1 and TRBJ2-1; 10 nucleotides match TRBD2. CDR1 is SGHRS and CDR2 is YFSETQ in the germline V gene. V was pared by 2 bases and J by 0 bases, with 8 bases of the junction left unmatched. This CDR3 has 18 amino acids. CDR3 nucleotide sequence: TGCGCCAGCAGCTTATTAACTAGCGGGATTAGCTCCTACAATGAGCAGTTCTTC. Amino acids: CASSLLTSGISSYNEQFF.

About this clone: The junction and the germline gene differ at one end; a read error may be behind it. This chain uses TRBV6-8 with TRBJ2-3; TRBD2 is a possible D gene (5 bases). The CDR3 covers 14 residues. Germline CDR1 MNHGY, CDR2 SAAAGT. The chain's CDR3 is CAISGSALTDTQYF. For the CDR3, the DNA is TGTGCCATCAGTGGGAGCGCCTTGACAGATACGCAGTATTTT.

The chain has TRBV30 and TRBJ1-2, with TRBD1 identical over 10 bases. Germline CDR1 reads GTSNPN; CDR2 reads SVGIG (reference sequence). The CDR3 runs to 14 residues. V lost 5 bases to trimming and J lost 1 base; unmatched junction nucleotides: 4. CDR3 in amino acids: CAWRGQGVNYGYTF. CDR3 DNA: TGTGCCTGGCGCGGACAGGGGGTTAACTATGGCTACACCTTC.

The chain employs TRBV11-3 and TRBJ1-2; D gene ambiguous. Germline loops: CDR1 SGHNT, CDR2 YENEEA. Deletions cut 2 bases from V and 5 bases from J, with 15 bases between. There are 15 residues in the CDR3. The CDR3: CASSLRIPWDYGYTF. The CDR3, as DNA: TGTGCCAGCAGCTTACGTATTCCTTGGGATTATGGCTACACCTTC.